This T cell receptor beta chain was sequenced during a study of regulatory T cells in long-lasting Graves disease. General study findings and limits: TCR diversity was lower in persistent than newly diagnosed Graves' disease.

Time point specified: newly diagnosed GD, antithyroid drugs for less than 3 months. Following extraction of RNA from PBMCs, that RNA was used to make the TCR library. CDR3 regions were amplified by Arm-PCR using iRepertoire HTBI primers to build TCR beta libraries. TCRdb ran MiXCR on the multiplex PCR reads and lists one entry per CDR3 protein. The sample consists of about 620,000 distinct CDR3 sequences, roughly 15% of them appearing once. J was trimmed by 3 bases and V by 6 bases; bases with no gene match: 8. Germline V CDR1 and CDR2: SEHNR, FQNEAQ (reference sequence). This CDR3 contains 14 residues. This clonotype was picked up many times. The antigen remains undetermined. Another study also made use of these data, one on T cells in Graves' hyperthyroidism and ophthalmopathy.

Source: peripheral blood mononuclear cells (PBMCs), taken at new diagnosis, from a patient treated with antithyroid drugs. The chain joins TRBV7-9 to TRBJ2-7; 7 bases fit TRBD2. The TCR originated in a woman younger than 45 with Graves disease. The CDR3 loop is CASSLGGSGYEQYF. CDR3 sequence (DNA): TGTGCCAGCAGTTTGGGCGGGAGCGGCTACGAGCAGTACTTC.